These 7 T cell receptor beta chains originate from one sample sequenced in a study of OX40 agonist ivuxolimab in advanced cancers. Here immunoSEQ multiplex PCR was the method, and the copy in TCRdb shows in-frame clones only, minus some. The sample lists about 40,000 clones; 70% to 90% were seen once. The sample here was CD4+ or CD8+ T cells sorted from blood, taken in a trial of the OX40 agonist ivuxolimab. The receptors were sampled from an adult with an advanced solid tumor such as melanoma, head and neck, liver or kidney cancer.

This clone was recorded once. The chain is built from TRBV28 and TRBJ2-7; 9 bases fit TRBD1. The CDR3 length is 12 residues. Losses at the gene ends were 5 bases for V and 7 bases for J; bases not matched to a gene: 3. CDR1 and CDR2 from the germline V gene are MDHEN and SYDVKM. The CDR3 reads CASSRDRGEQYF. The CDR3 DNA is TGTGCCAGCAGTCGAGACAGGGGGGAGCAGTACTTC. Full variable domain (remainder filled in from reference TRBV28 and TRBJ2-7): DVKVTQSSRYLVKRTGEKVFLECVQDMDHENMFWYRQDPGLGLRLIYFSYDVKMKEKGDIPEGYSVSREKKERFSLILESASTNQTSMYLCASSRDRGEQYFGPGTRLTVT.

The chain recombines TRBV19 with TRBJ2-3; tentatively, D is TRBD2 (5 bases). The CDR3 extends over 14 amino acids. Deletions cut 1 base from V and 5 bases from J, with 10 bases between. CDR1 LNHDA and CDR2 SQIVND come from the germline V gene (reference sequence). The CDR3 DNA reads TGTGCCAGTAGTATAGTTGACGGAGGAGATACGCAGTATTTT. Translation: CASSIVDGGDTQYF. Based on the CDR3 plus reference TRBV19 and TRBJ2-3, the full variable domain is DGGITQSPKYLFRKEGQNVTLSCEQNLNHDAMYWYRQDPGQGLRLIYYSQIVNDFQKGDIAEGYSVSREKKESFPLTVTSAQKNPTAFYLCASSIVDGGDTQYFGPGTRLTVL.

V usage is TRBV10-3 and J usage is TRBJ1-4; tentative D call: TRBD1 (6 bases). The germline CDR1 and CDR2 sequences are ENHRY and SYGVKD. CDR3 length: 14 residues. With 3 bases removed from V and 8 bases from J, the gap between germline ends came to 13 bases. CDR3 protein: CAISEQGEGEKLFF. In DNA, the CDR3 is TGTGCCATCAGTGAACAGGGCGAGGGGGAAAAACTGTTTTTT.

The V gene is TRBV7-6, the J gene TRBJ2-1, with 7 bases identical to TRBD2. From germline, CDR1 is SGHVS and CDR2 FNYEAQ. V shed 1 base, J shed 1 base, and the junction held 7 bases outside the gene matches. The CDR3 consists of 17 residues. CDR3 residues: CASSLEGTGGSYNEQFF. The DNA for the CDR3 is TGTGCCAGCAGCTTAGAGGGTACGGGAGGTTCCTACAATGAGCAGTTCTTC.

The rearrangement uses TRBV30 and TRBJ1-1, with no clear D. The V end lost 4 bases, the J end lost 5 bases, and 17 bases lay between the germline ends. The CDR3 contains 14 residues. Germline loops: CDR1 GTSNPN, CDR2 SVGIG (reference sequence). CDR3 coding DNA: TGTGCCTGGAAAACCGGTGCAGGTCGGACTGAAGCTTTCTTT. The encoded protein is CAWKTGAGRTEAFF.

The V gene is TRBV18, the J gene TRBJ2-3; 13 positions agree with TRBD2. The germline gives CDR1 KGHSH, CDR2 LQKENI. The CDR3 sequence is 16 residues long. The V segment lost 3 bases and the J segment 7 bases; nucleotides outside the gene matches: 7. In DNA form, the CDR3 reads TGTGCCAGCTCACCTTCCGGGACTAGCGGGACTAATACGCAGTATTTT. Its translation: CASSPSGTSGTNTQYF.

V and J are TRBV2 and TRBJ2-5, with D unclear. Trimming took off 3 bases at V and 5 bases at J, with 13 bases between the two ends. Per germline, CDR1 SNHLY and CDR2 FYNNEI. The CDR3 length is 14 residues. Here the CDR3 reads CASSEEGLWETQYF. The CDR3 nucleotides are TGTGCCAGCAGTGAGGAAGGGTTATGGGAGACCCAGTACTTC.